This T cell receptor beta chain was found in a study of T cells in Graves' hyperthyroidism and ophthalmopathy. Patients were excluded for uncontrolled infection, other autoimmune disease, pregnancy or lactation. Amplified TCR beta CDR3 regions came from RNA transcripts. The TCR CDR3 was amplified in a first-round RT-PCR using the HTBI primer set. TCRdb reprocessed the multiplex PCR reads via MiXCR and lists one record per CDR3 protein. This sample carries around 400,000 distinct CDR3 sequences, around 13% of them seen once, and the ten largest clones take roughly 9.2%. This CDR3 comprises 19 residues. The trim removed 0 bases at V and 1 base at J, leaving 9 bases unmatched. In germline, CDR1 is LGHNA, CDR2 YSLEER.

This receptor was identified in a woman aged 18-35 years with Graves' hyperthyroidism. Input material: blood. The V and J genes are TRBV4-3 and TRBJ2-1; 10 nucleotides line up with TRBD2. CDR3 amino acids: CASSQDERGGVGSYNEQFF. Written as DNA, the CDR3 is TGCGCCAGCAGCCAAGACGAGCGGGGGGGGGTAGGGTCCTACAATGAGCAGTTCTTC.